This T cell receptor (beta chain) stems from a study of T cells after yellow fever vaccination. General study points: Secondary responses were weaker yet peaked faster, day 5 versus 15. Reappearance after the booster was seen for most primary-vaccination clones, at roughly 96% CD4 and 70% to 90% CD8.

TCR cDNA was made by 5'RACE template switching, adding a universal primer site and UMIs. MiXCR, run by TCRdb on the 5' RACE reads, gives a single entry per CDR3 protein. The table lists 450,000 to 600,000 distinct CDR3 sequences, about 13% of them singletons. Remarks on this clonotype: Its antigen is not identified.

Trimming removed 2 bases from V and 4 bases from J; junction bases left unmatched: 7. The CDR3 sequence is 16 residues long. The V gene's germline CDR1 is SNHLY and CDR2 FYNNEI. The sequencing here drew on PBMCs, taken on the day of the yellow fever booster vaccination. The chain carries TRBV2 and TRBJ2-3, with TRBD2 matching over 9 bases. The receptor was isolated from a man under 40 who received the YFV17D yellow fever vaccine. DNA for the CDR3: TGTGCCAGCAGTGAAAGACCTAGCGGGACTGCAGATACGCAGTATTTT. Encoded protein: CASSERPSGTADTQYF.